This T cell receptor beta chain came from a study of sequential checkpoint blockade in melanoma. About the study: Randomization was 1:1 between first-line nivolumab→ipilimumab and ipilimumab→nivolumab. Broader study findings: Pretreatment TIL clonality tracked with response in the nivolumab-first arm.

Turning to this clone: Its specificity is unknown.

Treatment denoted: randomized to nivolumab then ipilimumab (arm A) or the reverse (arm B). Patients had received no earlier DNA-damaging chemotherapy. The CDR3 contains 15 residues. Losses at the gene ends were 3 bases for V and 7 bases for J; bases not matched to a gene: 4. Germline lookup yields CDR1 SGHNT and CDR2 YENEEA. Sequenced by immunoSEQ multiplex PCR; TCRdb stores in-frame clones only, minus some. The sample contains 9,900 or so clones, 25% to 30% of which appear only once. The chain joins TRBV11-3 to TRBJ2-1; 12 nucleotides line up with TRBD2. This TCR came from a human donor with melanoma. The sample here was tumor tissue (inferred from file names), taken from a patient given nivolumab and ipilimumab in sequence. The CDR3: CASSLASGGVNEQFF. Here the CDR3 DNA reads TGTGCCAGCAGCTTGGCTAGCGGGGGGGTGAATGAGCAGTTCTTC.